Below are 21 T cell receptor beta chains sequenced from a single sample in a study of OX40 agonist ivuxolimab in advanced cancers. TCRdb's copy holds only in-frame clones and misses some; the assay was immunoSEQ multiplex PCR. The data contain 90,000 to 95,000 clones, 80% to 90% of them singletons. This specimen was CD4+ or CD8+ T cells sorted from blood, taken in a trial of the OX40 agonist ivuxolimab. Receptors originate from an adult with an advanced solid tumor such as melanoma, head and neck, liver or kidney cancer.

The rearrangement joins TRBV29-1 to TRBJ1-2, with D unresolved. The CDR3 spans 12 residues. The germline CDR1 and CDR2 sequences are SQVTM and ANQGSEA. V dropped 4 bases and J dropped 7 bases, with 13 bases sitting between them. This chain's CDR3 is CSVGRGASGYTF. The CDR3 region has the DNA TGCAGCGTTGGTCGTGGAGCTAGTGGCTACACCTTC.

V is TRBV7-3 and J is TRBJ2-2, with D unclear. Looked up from germline, CDR1 is SGHTA and CDR2 is FQGTGA. The V end lost 5 bases, the J end lost 5 bases, and 15 bases lay between the germline ends. The CDR3 covers 15 residues. CDR3 protein: CASSPNGVGTGELFF. DNA of the CDR3: TGTGCCAGCAGCCCAAATGGCGTAGGGACCGGGGAGCTGTTTTTT.

The chain couples TRBV5-1 to TRBJ1-2; 11 nucleotides agree with TRBD1. The germline V gene encodes CDR1 SGHRS and CDR2 YFSETQ. V was pared by 3 bases and J by 2 bases, with 6 bases of the junction left unmatched. The CDR3 consists of 16 residues. CDR3 loop: CASSWEDRGRNYGYTF. The CDR3 DNA is TGCGCCAGCAGCTGGGAGGACAGGGGGCGGAACTATGGCTACACCTTC.

V and J are TRBV6-6 and TRBJ1-1; D call uncertain. Trimming pared 10 bases from V and 3 bases from J, leaving 9 bases between. The CDR3 length is 11 residues. Germline-derived CDR1 and CDR2 are MNHNY and SVGAGI (reference sequence). CDR3: CATAGYTEAFF. CDR3 coding DNA: TGTGCCACCGCTGGATACACTGAAGCTTTCTTT.

The rearrangement joins TRBV7-6 to TRBJ1-1; no definite D call. The V gene's germline CDR1 is SGHVS and CDR2 FNYEAQ. Trimming left V 0 bases short and J 8 bases short, with 16 bases between. This CDR3 has 15 amino acids. CDR3 amino acids: CASSLAQGRFKEAFF. The CDR3 bases are TGTGCCAGCAGCTTAGCGCAAGGTCGCTTTAAGGAAGCTTTCTTT.

DNA for the CDR3: TGTGCCAGCAGCTCAGGACAGGGAAGGTTAGAGACCCAGTACTTC. It specifies CASSSGQGRLETQYF. The rearrangement joins TRBV7-2 to TRBJ2-5; 8 bases match TRBD1. Germline V gene sequence: CDR1 SGHTA, CDR2 FQGNSA. The CDR3 is 15 residues long. Trimming cost V 4 bases and J 4 bases; bases outside gene matches: 8.

The gene calls are TRBV5-4 and TRBJ2-1; D may be TRBD2 (10 bases). V was clipped by 4 bases and J by 10 bases, with 24 bases between them. CDR1 SGHNT and CDR2 YYREEE come from the germline V gene (reference sequence). This CDR3 contains 16 residues. The chain's CDR3 is CASSPSGGDRDDEQFF. Here the CDR3 DNA reads TGTGCCAGCAGCCCCAGCGGGGGGGACAGGGATGACGAGCAGTTCTTC.

This clone was recorded once. V gene TRBV29-1 combines with J gene TRBJ2-3; TRBD1 is a possible D gene (5 bases). CDR1 is SQVTM, CDR2 ANQGSEA, per germline. The CDR3 extends over 13 amino acids. The V gene lost 3 bases and the J gene lost 3 bases, with 10 bases spanning the gap. The CDR3 is CSVDGQGTDTQYF. For the CDR3, the DNA is TGCAGCGTTGACGGGCAGGGAACAGATACGCAGTATTTT.

The rearrangement uses TRBV7-6 and TRBJ1-5; a possible D gene is TRBD1 (5 bases). V shed 7 bases and J shed 5 bases, with 15 bases lying between them. CDR1 is SGHVS, CDR2 FNYEAQ, per germline. This CDR3 comprises 14 residues. CDR3 DNA sequence: TGTGCCAGCACCCCGGGAGGGGCACATCAGCCCCAGCATTTT. Translated, it gives CASTPGGAHQPQHF.

The chain carries TRBV30 and TRBJ2-5, with a possible D match to TRBD2 (5 bases). The CDR3 length is 16 residues. The ends were cut back, 4 bases at V and 0 bases at J, with 18 bases in the middle. Germline V gene sequence: CDR1 GTSNPN, CDR2 SVGIG (reference sequence). The CDR3 here is CAWTPFGGSYQETQYF. The CDR3 nucleotides are TGTGCCTGGACCCCATTCGGAGGCTCGTACCAAGAGACCCAGTACTTC.

The sample holds one count of this clone. This chain uses TRBV7-2 with TRBJ2-7, with a possible D match to TRBD1 (5 bases). V was shortened by 2 bases and J by 2 bases, with 10 bases between the two germline ends. CDR3 length: 14 residues. Germline V CDR1 and CDR2: SGHTA, FQGNSA. The DNA of the CDR3 is TGTGCCAGCAGCTTAATACAGGCCCCCTACGAGCAGTACTTC. Protein: CASSLIQAPYEQYF.

V gene TRBV4-3 combines with J gene TRBJ2-1, with D possibly TRBD1 on 5 matching bases. Germline CDR1 is LGHNA and CDR2 is YSLEER. Trimming shortened V by 4 bases and J by 6 bases, and 10 bases separated the two germline ends. This CDR3 has 13 residues. The CDR3 is CASSRRQSNEQFF. CDR3 nucleotides: TGCGCCAGCAGCCGCAGACAGTCCAATGAGCAGTTCTTC.

The chain is built from TRBV28 and TRBJ2-7; 7 bases agree with TRBD1. This CDR3 is 13 amino acids long. Germline CDR1 reads MDHEN; CDR2 reads SYDVKM. Trimming took 6 bases from V and 5 from J; bases not matched to a gene: 7. The CDR3, as DNA: TGTGCCAGCAGCCCGGGACAGTTAAACGAGCAGTACTTC. Translating it yields CASSPGQLNEQYF.

The genes are TRBV7-2 and TRBJ2-5; D uncertain. This CDR3 spans 13 amino acids. V shed 3 bases and J shed 4 bases, with 9 bases lying between them. The germline gives CDR1 SGHTA, CDR2 FQGNSA. The CDR3 is CASSFLRVETQYF. CDR3 nucleotides: TGTGCCAGCAGCTTTTTGAGAGTAGAGACCCAGTACTTC.

Notes on this clone: This sample also contains other DNA sequences that code for the same CDR3. V is TRBV4-2 and J is TRBJ2-5, with D hard to call. Trimming took 0 bases from V and 5 from J, leaving 10 bases between them. Germline V gives CDR1 LGHNA, CDR2 YNFKEQ. The CDR3 totals 14 residues. The CDR3 region is CASSQEPSLETQYF. The CDR3 DNA is TGTGCCAGCAGCCAAGAGCCCAGTCTGGAGACCCAGTACTTC.

The chain employs TRBV19 and TRBJ1-1; a possible D gene is TRBD1 (5 bases). V lost 1 base to trimming and J lost 1 base, with 10 bases between them. The CDR3 covers 15 residues. The germline CDR1 and CDR2 sequences are LNHDA and SQIVND (reference sequence). The CDR3 bases are TGTGCCAGTAGTATAGGGACATCGAGGAACACTGAAGCTTTCTTT. Its protein is CASSIGTSRNTEAFF. Using reference TRBV19 and TRBJ1-1 for the parts outside the CDR3, the full variable domain is DGGITQSPKYLFRKEGQNVTLSCEQNLNHDAMYWYRQDPGQGLRLIYYSQIVNDFQKGDIAEGYSVSREKKESFPLTVTSAQKNPTAFYLCASSIGTSRNTEAFFGQGTRLTVV.

The CDR3: CASSEASYTGELFF. As DNA, the CDR3 is TGTGCCAGCAGTGAAGCTTCGTACACCGGGGAGCTGTTTTTT. This rearrangement joins TRBV2 to TRBJ2-2, with D unresolved. V was shortened by 0 bases and J by 3 bases, with 5 bases between the two germline ends. Germline CDR1 SNHLY, CDR2 FYNNEI. The CDR3 sequence is 14 residues long.

V usage is TRBV30 and J usage is TRBJ2-3; TRBD2 agrees at 10 bases. Germline CDR1 and CDR2: GTSNPN and SVGIG (reference sequence). J gave up 8 bases and V 5 bases, and 13 bases lay outside the gene matches. The CDR3 is 15 amino acids. CDR3 residues: CAWAEVAGGGGTQYF. The DNA for the CDR3 is TGTGCCTGGGCCGAGGTAGCGGGAGGCGGGGGTACGCAGTATTTT.

This clone occurred a few times. The V and J genes are TRBV7-9 and TRBJ1-2, with unresolved D. This CDR3 has 17 residues. Germline CDR1 reads SEHNR; CDR2 reads FQNEAQ (reference sequence). V was clipped by 5 bases and J by 4 bases, with 23 bases between them. The CDR3 DNA is TGTGCCAGCAGCGTCACCCTGCCGCCCACCTCCGCCTATGGCTACACCTTC. The encoded protein is CASSVTLPPTSAYGYTF.

CDR3 in DNA: TGTGCCAGCAGTCGGGACAGGGCTGAAGCTTTCTTT. Encoded protein: CASSRDRAEAFF. The J gene is TRBJ1-1, the V gene TRBV2; 9 bases fit TRBD1. This CDR3 region has 12 residues. V lost 5 bases and J lost 6; bases outside the gene matches: 1. Looked up from germline, CDR1 is SNHLY and CDR2 is FYNNEI.

This chain uses TRBV2 with TRBJ2-6; tentatively, D is TRBD2 (7 bases). V lost 2 bases, J lost 4 bases, and 15 bases lay in between. CDR3 length equals 17 residues. CDR1 is SNHLY, CDR2 FYNNEI, per germline. This CDR3 reads CASSESRAGAGANVLTF. DNA of the CDR3: TGTGCCAGCAGTGAAAGCAGGGCGGGGGCCGGGGCCAACGTCCTGACTTTC.